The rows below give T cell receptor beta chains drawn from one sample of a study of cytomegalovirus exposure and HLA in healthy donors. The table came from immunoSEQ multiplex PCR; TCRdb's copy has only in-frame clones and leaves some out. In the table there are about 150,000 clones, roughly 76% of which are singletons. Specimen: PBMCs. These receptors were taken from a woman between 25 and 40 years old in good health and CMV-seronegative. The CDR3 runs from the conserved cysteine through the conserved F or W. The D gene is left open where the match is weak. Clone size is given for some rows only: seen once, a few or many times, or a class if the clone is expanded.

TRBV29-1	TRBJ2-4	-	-	CSVGGLSTTNQYF	TGCAGCGTTGGGGGACTGAGCACAACGAACCAGTACTTC
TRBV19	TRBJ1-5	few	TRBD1	CASSIGGVGTGQPQHF	TGTGCCAGTAGTATAGGAGGGGTCGGGACAGGGCAGCCCCAGCATTTT
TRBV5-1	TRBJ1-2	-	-	CASSSGNDRSGYTF	TGCGCCAGCAGCTCTGGAAACGACAGGTCTGGCTACACCTTC
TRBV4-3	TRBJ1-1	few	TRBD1	CASSRGDRTTEAFF	TGCGCCAGCAGCCGAGGGGACAGGACCACTGAAGCTTTCTTT
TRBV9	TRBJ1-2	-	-	CASSVDPGDYGYTF	TGTGCCAGCAGCGTTGACCCGGGGGACTATGGCTACACCTTC
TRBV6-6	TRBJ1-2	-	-	CASSYRAGYGYTF	TGTGCCAGCAGTTACAGGGCGGGGTATGGCTACACCTTC
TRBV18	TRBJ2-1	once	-	CASSPTTSSYNEQFF	TGTGCCAGCTCACCAACTACGAGCTCCTACAATGAGCAGTTCTTC
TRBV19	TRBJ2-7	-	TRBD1	CASSIGQGAKIYEQYF	TGTGCCAGTAGTATAGGGCAGGGGGCGAAAATCTACGAGCAGTACTTC
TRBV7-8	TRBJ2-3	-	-	CASSNQDTQYF	TGTGCCAGCAGCAATCAAGATACGCAGTATTTT
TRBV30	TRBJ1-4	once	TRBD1	CAWSPRRTGGNEKLFF	TGTGCCTGGAGTCCCCGCCGGACAGGGGGCAATGAAAAACTGTTTTTT
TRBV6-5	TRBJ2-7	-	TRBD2	CASRLTSGSSYEQYF	TGTGCCAGCAGGCTCACTAGCGGGAGTTCCTACGAGCAGTACTTC
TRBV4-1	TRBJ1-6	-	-	CASSLRQVNSPLHF	TGCGCCAGCAGCCTACGGCAGGTTAATTCACCCCTCCACTTT
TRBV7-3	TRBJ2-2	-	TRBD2	CASSLAGGANTGELFF	TGTGCCAGCAGCTTAGCGGGAGGCGCGAACACCGGGGAGCTGTTTTTT
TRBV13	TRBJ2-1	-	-	CASSLPLARGASYNEQFF	TGTGCCAGCAGCTTACCTCTAGCACGGGGGGCATCCTACAATGAGCAGTTCTTC
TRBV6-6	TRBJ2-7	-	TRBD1	CASSPLRQGAYEQYF	TGTGCCAGCAGTCCACTTCGACAGGGGGCTTACGAGCAGTACTTC
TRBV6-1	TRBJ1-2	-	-	CASSEVPSFSDGYTF	TGTGCCAGCAGTGAAGTCCCGTCCTTCTCTGATGGCTACACCTTC
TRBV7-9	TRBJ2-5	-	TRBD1	CASSLLPGQGAETQYF	TGTGCCAGCAGCCTCCTTCCGGGACAGGGGGCAGAGACCCAGTACTTC
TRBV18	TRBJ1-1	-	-	CASSPRIGEGTEAFF	TGTGCCAGCTCACCACGGATCGGGGAAGGCACTGAAGCTTTCTTT
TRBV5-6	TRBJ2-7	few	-	CASSPRSYEQYF	TGTGCCAGCAGCCCGAGATCCTACGAGCAGTACTTC
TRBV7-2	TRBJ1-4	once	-	CASSLLPAQGNEKLFF	TGTGCCAGCAGCTTACTCCCGGCACAGGGTAATGAAAAACTGTTTTTT
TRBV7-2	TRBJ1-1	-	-	CASSLALGGRGLNTEAFF	TGTGCCAGCAGCTTAGCGCTTGGGGGCAGAGGGCTCAACACTGAAGCTTTCTTT
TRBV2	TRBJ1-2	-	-	CASRETGLGYGYTF	TGTGCCAGCAGAGAAACAGGGTTGGGCTATGGCTACACCTTC